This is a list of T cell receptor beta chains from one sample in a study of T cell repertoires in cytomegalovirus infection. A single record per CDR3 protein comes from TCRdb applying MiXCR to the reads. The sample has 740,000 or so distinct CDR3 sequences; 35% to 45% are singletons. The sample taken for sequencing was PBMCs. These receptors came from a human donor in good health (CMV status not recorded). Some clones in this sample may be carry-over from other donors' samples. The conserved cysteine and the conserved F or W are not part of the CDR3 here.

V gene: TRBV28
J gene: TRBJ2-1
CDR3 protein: ASSLISVAAEQF

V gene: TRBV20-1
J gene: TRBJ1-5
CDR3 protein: SARVRQGYNQPQH

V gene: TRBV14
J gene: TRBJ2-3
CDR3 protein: ASSQDFGGSRTDTQY

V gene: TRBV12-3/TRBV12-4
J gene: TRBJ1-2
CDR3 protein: ASSSGGTGAYYGYT

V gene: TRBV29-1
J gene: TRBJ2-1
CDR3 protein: SGGPGLAYNEQF

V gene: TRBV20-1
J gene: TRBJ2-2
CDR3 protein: SASGASGRIGELF

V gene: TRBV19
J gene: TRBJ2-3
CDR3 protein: ASSVTSGGTDTQY

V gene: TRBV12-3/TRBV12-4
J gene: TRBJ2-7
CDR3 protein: ASSLVPTSFSYEQY

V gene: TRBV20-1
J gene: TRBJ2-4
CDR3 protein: SARDRGLAKNIQY

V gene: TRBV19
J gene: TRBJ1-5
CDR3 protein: ASRERRGNQPQH

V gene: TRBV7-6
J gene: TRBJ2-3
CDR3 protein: ASSSPTGHSTDTQY

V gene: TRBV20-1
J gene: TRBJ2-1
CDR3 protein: SASGDRGSYNEQF

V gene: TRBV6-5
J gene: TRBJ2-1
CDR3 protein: ASSSFQGEGQF

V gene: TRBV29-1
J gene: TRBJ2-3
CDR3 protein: SVERALTQY

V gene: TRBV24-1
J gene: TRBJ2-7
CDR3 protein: ATSEPGLPYEQY

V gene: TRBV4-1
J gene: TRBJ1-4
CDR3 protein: ASSQVLGGNEKLF

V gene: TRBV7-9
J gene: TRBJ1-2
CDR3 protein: ASSLLPRMEGNGYP

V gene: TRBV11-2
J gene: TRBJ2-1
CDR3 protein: ASSPRRTSTYNEQF

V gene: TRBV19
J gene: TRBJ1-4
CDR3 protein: ASSILRGDRMSHDEKLF

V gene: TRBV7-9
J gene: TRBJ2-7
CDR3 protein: ASSLEGVVAYEQY

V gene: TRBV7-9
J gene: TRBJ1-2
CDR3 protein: ASSSDRSTNYGYT

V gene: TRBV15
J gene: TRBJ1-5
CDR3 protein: ATSRGLGSSNQPQH

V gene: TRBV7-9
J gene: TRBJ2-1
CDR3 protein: ATVTSGGYNEQF

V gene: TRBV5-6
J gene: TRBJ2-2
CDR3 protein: ASRTGQYFTGELF

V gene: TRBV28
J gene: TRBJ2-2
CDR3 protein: ASSFWRGNTGELF

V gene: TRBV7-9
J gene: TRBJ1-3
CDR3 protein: ASTWDLPGYPGNTIY

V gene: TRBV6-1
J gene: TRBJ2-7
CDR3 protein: ASSYGQPYEQY

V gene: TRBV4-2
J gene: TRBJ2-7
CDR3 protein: ASSQEGHTEYEQY

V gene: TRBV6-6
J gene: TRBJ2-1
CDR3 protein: ASSPTEGKFGGEQF

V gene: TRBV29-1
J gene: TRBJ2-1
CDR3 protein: SVEGWRGYNEQF

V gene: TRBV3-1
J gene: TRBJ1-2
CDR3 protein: ASSPGRQGIYGYT

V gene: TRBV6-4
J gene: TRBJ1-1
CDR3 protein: ASSRRGGAPTEAF

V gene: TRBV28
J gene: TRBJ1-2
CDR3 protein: ASSRYGYT

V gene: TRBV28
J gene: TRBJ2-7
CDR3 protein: ASTWEGHPSYEQY

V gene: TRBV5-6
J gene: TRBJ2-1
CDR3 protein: ASSPTTGEVYNEQF

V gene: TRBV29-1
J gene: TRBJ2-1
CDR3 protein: SVGRQGDEQF

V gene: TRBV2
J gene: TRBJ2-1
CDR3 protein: ASRGSQGVLNEQF

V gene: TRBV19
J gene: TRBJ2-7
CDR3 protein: ASSSGHGTTYEQY

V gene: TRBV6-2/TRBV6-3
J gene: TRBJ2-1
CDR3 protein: ASTEAGQGGLSKQF

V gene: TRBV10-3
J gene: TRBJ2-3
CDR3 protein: AVGSGVTDTQY

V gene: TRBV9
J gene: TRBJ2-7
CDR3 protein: ASSASGGSSYEQY

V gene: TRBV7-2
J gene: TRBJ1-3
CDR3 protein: ASSLVIPGSSGNTIY

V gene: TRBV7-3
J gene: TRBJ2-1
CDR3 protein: ASSSTLGSEQF

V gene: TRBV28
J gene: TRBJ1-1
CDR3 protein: ASSSGVLATEAF

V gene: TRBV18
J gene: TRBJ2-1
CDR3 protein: ASSPYRASYNEQF

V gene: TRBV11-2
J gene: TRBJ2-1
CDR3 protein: ASRGGPQYNEQF

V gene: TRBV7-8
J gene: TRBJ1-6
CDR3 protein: ASSLERTGNSPLH

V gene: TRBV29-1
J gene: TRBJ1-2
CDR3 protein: SGGPEEGGYT

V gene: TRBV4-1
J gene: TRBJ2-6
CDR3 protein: ASSARHFSGANVLT

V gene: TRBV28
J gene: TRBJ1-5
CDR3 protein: ASSSFSPRDSTNQPQH

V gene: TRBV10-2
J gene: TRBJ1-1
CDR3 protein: ASGGATEAF

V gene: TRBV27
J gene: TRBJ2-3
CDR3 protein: ASGTTGSDTQY

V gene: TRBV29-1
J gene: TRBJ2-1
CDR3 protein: SVEVVGGRNEQF

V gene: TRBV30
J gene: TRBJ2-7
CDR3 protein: AWNTGTAVSYEQY

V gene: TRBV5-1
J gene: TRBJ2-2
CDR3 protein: ASSLGETNTGELF

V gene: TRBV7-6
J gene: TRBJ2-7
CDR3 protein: ATSGNFYADEQY

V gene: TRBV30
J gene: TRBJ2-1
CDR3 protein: AWSPSGTSGGPVYAEQF

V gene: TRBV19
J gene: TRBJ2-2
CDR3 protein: ASSLGAASTGELF

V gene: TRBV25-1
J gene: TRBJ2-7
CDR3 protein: ASSAYLRDEQY